This passage covers 13 T cell receptor beta chains from one sample sequenced in a study of T-cell reconstitution after alpha-beta-depleted transplantation in children. The library targeted TCRbeta and was prepared with unique molecular identifiers. Each CDR3 protein gets one entry after TCRdb re-called the PCR reads with MiXCR. The table lists under 300,000 distinct CDR3 sequences, roughly 11% of them singletons. Sequenced material: peripheral blood, taken 180 days after TCRalphabeta/CD19-depleted stem cell transplant. Every receptor here comes from a male patient between 2 and 9 years old who had a stem cell transplant for chronic granulomatous disease, so the T cells may come from the graft donor.

Ten or more counts support this clonotype. This sequence joins TRBV27 and TRBJ2-7; 7 nucleotides agree with TRBD1. This CDR3 is 14 amino acids long. The V segment lost 7 bases and the J segment 0 bases; nucleotides outside the gene matches: 6. CDR1 and CDR2 from the germline V gene are MNHEY and SMNVEV (reference sequence). DNA of the CDR3: TGTGCCAGCAACCCGAGGGACAGCTCCTACGAGCAGTACTTC. Translated: CASNPRDSSYEQYF.

This clonotype was detected ten times or more. The chain combines TRBV24-1 with TRBJ2-7; D is perhaps TRBD1 (5 bases). CDR1 KGHDR and CDR2 SFDVKD come from the germline V gene. The CDR3 contains 17 residues. Trimming pared 7 bases from V and 1 base from J, leaving 22 bases between. The CDR3 bases are TGTGCCACCAGGGTTTTGCAGGGCCCTAAATATTCCTACGAGCAGTACTTC. Translation: CATRVLQGPKYSYEQYF.

The sample holds many counts of this clonotype. J is TRBJ2-2 and V is TRBV20-1, with unresolved D. This CDR3 is 16 amino acids long. Trimming pared 0 bases from V and 5 bases from J, leaving 16 bases between. Germline lookup yields CDR1 DFQATT and CDR2 SNEGSKA (reference sequence). The CDR3: CSARDRETRPTGELFF. As DNA, the CDR3 is TGCAGTGCTAGAGATCGCGAGACAAGGCCAACCGGGGAGCTGTTTTTT.

The chain employs TRBV3-1 and TRBJ2-5; 7 nucleotides match TRBD1. The CDR3 spans 18 residues. CDR1 and CDR2 (germline): LGHDT, YNNKEL (reference sequence). The V segment lost 2 bases and the J segment 2 bases; nucleotides outside the gene matches: 14. Written as DNA, the CDR3 is TGTGCCAGCAGCCAACCACCAGGAAGGGGGCCTAAACAAGAGACCCAGTACTTC. It translates to CASSQPPGRGPKQETQYF.

This clonotype was observed many times. This chain uses TRBV9 with TRBJ2-1, with D perhaps TRBD1 or TRBD2 (6 bases each). The CDR3 is 21 residues long. CDR1 SGDLS and CDR2 YYNGEE come from the germline V gene. Trimming cost V 0 bases and J 4 bases, with 29 bases left between them. The CDR3 spells CASSVVSPVQGIGGVYNEQFF. The CDR3, as DNA: TGTGCCAGCAGCGTAGTATCCCCGGTACAGGGCATCGGGGGAGTATACAATGAGCAGTTCTTC. Drawing the rest from reference TRBV9 and TRBJ2-1, the complete variable domain is DSGVTQTPKHLITATGQRVTLRCSPRSGDLSVYWYQQSLDQGLQFLIQYYNGEERAKGNILERFSAQQFPDLHSELNLSSLELGDSALYFCASSVVSPVQGIGGVYNEQFFGPGTRLTVL.

At least ten counts were recorded for this clonotype. The rearrangement links TRBV12-3 or TRBV12-4 to TRBJ2-2, with 10 bases that match TRBD2. The trim removed 6 bases at V and 6 bases at J, leaving 7 bases unmatched. The CDR3 contains 15 residues. The CDR3 nucleotides are TGTGCCAGCAGGCAAACTAGCGGGGTTTCCGGGGAGCTGTTTTTT. Amino acid sequence: CASRQTSGVSGELFF.

This clonotype was counted ten times or more. The rearrangement links TRBV20-1 to TRBJ2-7; D is uncertain. The CDR3 totals 14 residues. Germline values: CDR1 DFQATT, CDR2 SNEGSKA (reference sequence). V was shortened by 3 bases and J by 0 bases, with 12 bases between the two germline ends. CDR3 nucleotide sequence: TGCAGTGCTAGCGACGCAATTAGCTCCTACGAGCAGTACTTC. Translated: CSASDAISSYEQYF.

This clonotype was counted many times. J is TRBJ1-3 and V is TRBV18; D might be TRBD1 (6 bases). CDR1 and CDR2 from the germline V gene are KGHSH and LQKENI. The CDR3 contains 16 residues. V was pared by 3 bases and J by 0 bases, with 12 bases between. CDR3 sequence: CASSPDRPLSGNTIYF. Written as DNA, the CDR3 is TGTGCCAGCTCACCGGACAGACCTCTCTCTGGAAACACCATATATTTT.

This clonotype showed up just once. This rearrangement joins TRBV19 to TRBJ2-7; 7 positions match TRBD1. CDR1 is LNHDA and CDR2 is SQIVND in the germline V gene (reference sequence). J lost 3 bases, V lost 6 bases, and 5 bases had no gene match. The length of the CDR3 is 13 residues. CDR3 in amino acids: CASSGQAGYEQYF. CDR3 DNA: TGTGCCAGTAGCGGACAGGCTGGCTACGAGCAGTACTTC.

This clonotype has a count of ten or more. The gene calls are TRBV5-1 and TRBJ2-1; 12 bases map to TRBD2. V was pared by 4 bases and J by 2 bases, with 4 bases of the junction left unmatched. From germline, CDR1 is SGHRS and CDR2 YFSETQ. This CDR3 has 16 residues. CDR3 sequence reads: CASSRLAGVAYNEQFF. CDR3 coding DNA: TGCGCCAGCAGCAGACTAGCGGGAGTCGCCTACAATGAGCAGTTCTTC. The variable domain in full, with the rest retrieved from reference TRBV5-1 and TRBJ2-1, is KAGVTQTPRYLIKTRGQQVTLSCSPISGHRSVSWYQQTPGQGLQFLFEYFSETQRNKGNFPGRFSGRQFSNSRSEMNVSTLELGDSALYLCASSRLAGVAYNEQFFGPGTRLTVL.

There are many counts of this clonotype. The rearrangement joins TRBV7-2 to TRBJ1-3, with D unresolved. Germline loops: CDR1 SGHTA, CDR2 FQGNSA. The V and J ends lost 5 bases and 3 bases respectively, with 14 bases between them. This CDR3 has 15 residues. The CDR3 DNA follows: TGTGCCAGCAGCCCGGGGTTCTTGGTTGGAAACACCATATATTTT. Translation: CASSPGFLVGNTIYF.

This chain connects TRBV4-1 to TRBJ2-5; the match to TRBD1 covers 7 bases. The V and J ends lost 3 bases and 9 bases, in that order; junction bases with no gene match: 7. Germline V CDR1 and CDR2: MGHRA, YSYEKL. CDR3 size: 13 residues. The CDR3 spells CASSQGQNLAQYF. In DNA, the CDR3 is TGCGCCAGCAGCCAGGGACAGAACCTGGCCCAGTACTTC.

The chain carries TRBV27 and TRBJ2-7, with D possibly matching TRBD1 (6 bases). Germline V gives CDR1 MNHEY, CDR2 SMNVEV (reference sequence). CDR3 length: 13 residues. Trimming removed 5 bases at V and 3 bases at J, with 11 bases between. CDR3 sequence: CASSAMDSYEQYF. In DNA, the CDR3 is TGTGCCAGCAGTGCTATGGACAGCTACGAGCAGTACTTC.